These T cell receptor beta chains were read from a single sample in a study of CD8+CD57+ T cells in acquired aplastic anemia. MiXCR, run by TCRdb on the reads, gives a single entry per CDR3 protein. Of under 200,000 distinct CDR3 sequences detected, about three fifths appear once; the ten largest clones hold about 48%. Sequences were obtained from sorted CD4+, CD8+, or CD8+CD57+ T cells (not recorded which) from PBMCs. Receptors originate from a human donor in good health. Each CDR3 is given with its conserved first and last residue. Fields, in order: clone size, J gene, V gene, D gene, CDR3 length, CDR3 protein, CDR3 DNA. A D gene is named only where the DNA matches it firmly. Size values are once, few and many counts, or a class for expanded clones, and some rows have none.

size: few; J: TRBJ2-1; V: TRBV7-9; D: TRBD2; length: 17; CDR3: CASSSGGSGSIYNEQFF; DNA: TGTGCCAGCAGTTCCGGGGGTAGCGGGAGTATCTACAATGAGCAGTTCTTC
size: NA; J: TRBJ2-1; V: TRBV6-9; D: TRBD2; length: 17; CDR3: CASSFGLAGGPWNEQFF; DNA: TGTGCCAGCAGTTTCGGACTAGCGGGAGGGCCTTGGAATGAGCAGTTCTTC
size: many; J: TRBJ2-7; V: TRBV11-2; D: TRBD2; length: 17; CDR3: CASSRGLRGGDAYEQYF; DNA: TGTGCCAGCAGCCGGGGATTGAGGGGAGGGGATGCCTACGAGCAGTACTTC
size: many; J: TRBJ1-1; V: TRBV5-1; D: TRBD1; length: 15; CDR3: CASSGGQVLNTEAFF; DNA: TGCGCCAGCAGCGGGGGACAGGTACTGAACACTGAAGCTTTCTTT
size: NA; J: TRBJ2-1; V: TRBV24-1; D: NA; length: 16; CDR3: CATSDSDPRSYNEQFF; DNA: TGTGCCACCAGTGATTCCGATCCCAGGTCCTACAATGAGCAGTTCTTC
size: few; J: TRBJ2-7; V: TRBV5-1; D: TRBD2; length: 15; CDR3: CASSLGLAGLYEQYF; DNA: TGCGCCAGCAGCTTGGGACTAGCGGGTCTCTACGAGCAGTACTTC
size: NA; J: TRBJ1-2; V: TRBV7-6; D: TRBD1; length: 15; CDR3: CASSRAQGAQGGYTF; DNA: TGTGCCAGCAGCCGGGCTCAGGGGGCGCAAGGTGGCTACACCTTC
size: NA; J: TRBJ2-7; V: TRBV25-1; D: NA; length: 14; CDR3: CASSEWDNGYEQYF; DNA: TGTGCCAGCAGTGAATGGGACAACGGCTACGAGCAGTACTTC
size: NA; J: TRBJ2-7; V: TRBV19; D: NA; length: 13; CDR3: CASSPGLNYEQYF; DNA: TGTGCCAGTAGTCCGGGACTCAACTACGAGCAGTACTTC
size: NA; J: TRBJ2-5; V: TRBV7-4; D: NA; length: 13; CDR3: CASSREGRETQYF; DNA: TGTGCCAGCAGCCGAGAAGGAAGGGAGACCCAGTACTTC
size: NA; J: TRBJ2-1; V: TRBV29-1; D: TRBD2; length: 15; CDR3: CSAEPGLAGAYEQSF; DNA: TGCAGCGCTGAACCTGGACTAGCGGGAGCGTATGAGCAGTCCTTC
size: NA; J: TRBJ1-1; V: TRBV19; D: NA; length: 14; CDR3: CASSSTSWGAEAFF; DNA: TGTGCCAGTAGTAGCACCTCCTGGGGCGCTGAAGCTTTCTTT
size: NA; J: TRBJ2-3; V: TRBV19; D: NA; length: 13; CDR3: CASSPGATDTQYF; DNA: TGTGCCAGTAGTCCGGGGGCTACAGATACGCAGTATTTT
size: NA; J: TRBJ1-2; V: TRBV29-1; D: TRBD1; length: 16; CDR3: CSVDLVTGARGYGYTF; DNA: TGCAGCGTTGACCTCGTGACAGGGGCCCGGGGTTATGGCTACACCTTC
size: NA; J: TRBJ1-2; V: TRBV6-2/TRBV6-3; D: NA; length: 12; CDR3: CASSYGPSGYTF; DNA: TGTGCCAGCAGTTATGGTCCCTCAGGCTACACCTTC
size: many; J: TRBJ2-7; V: TRBV20-1; D: TRBD2; length: 15; CDR3: CSAREGGSGYYEQYF; DNA: TGCAGTGCTAGAGAGGGAGGGAGCGGCTACTACGAGCAGTACTTC
size: NA; J: TRBJ2-3; V: TRBV11-3; D: TRBD2; length: 15; CDR3: CASSFDGRALDTQYF; DNA: TGTGCCAGCAGCTTCGACGGGAGGGCCTTAGATACGCAGTATTTT
size: NA; J: TRBJ1-6; V: TRBV7-6; D: NA; length: 15; CDR3: CASSFSRGWDSPLHF; DNA: TGTGCCAGCAGCTTTTCAAGGGGTTGGGATTCACCCCTCCACTTT
size: NA; J: TRBJ1-2; V: TRBV24-1; D: NA; length: 14; CDR3: CATSDLDSNYGYTF; DNA: TGTGCCACCAGTGATTTGGACAGTAACTATGGCTACACCTTC
size: NA; J: TRBJ2-1; V: TRBV19; D: NA; length: 13; CDR3: CASKFPGDNEQFF; DNA: TGTGCCAGTAAGTTCCCCGGAGACAATGAGCAGTTCTTC
size: NA; J: TRBJ2-5; V: TRBV7-8; D: TRBD2; length: 16; CDR3: CASSSFAVAGRETRYF; DNA: TGTGCCAGCAGCTCCTTTGCGGTAGCGGGGCGAGAGACCCGGTACTTC
size: once; J: TRBJ2-5; V: TRBV5-4; D: NA; length: 14; CDR3: CASSETEARRTQYF; DNA: TGTGCCAGCAGTGAAACTGAGGCAAGGAGGACCCAGTACTTC
size: once; J: TRBJ2-1; V: TRBV2; D: TRBD1; length: 13; CDR3: CASSDRGLGEQFF; DNA: TGTGCCAGCAGCGACAGGGGGCTGGGGGAGCAGTTCTTC
size: few; J: TRBJ1-2; V: TRBV7-2; D: NA; length: 15; CDR3: CASSLGPQVNYGYTF; DNA: TGTGCCAGCAGCTTAGGACCGCAAGTTAACTATGGCTACACCTTC
size: NA; J: TRBJ2-2; V: TRBV5-1; D: TRBD2; length: 14; CDR3: CASSLFAGAGELFF; DNA: TGCGCCAGCAGCTTGTTTGCGGGAGCCGGGGAGCTGTTTTTT
size: once; J: TRBJ1-3; V: TRBV19; D: NA; length: 16; CDR3: CASSIIVGLRGNTIYF; DNA: TGTGCCAGTAGTATCATCGTGGGCCTTCGTGGAAACACCATATATTTT
size: NA; J: TRBJ1-1; V: TRBV24-1; D: NA; length: 14; CDR3: CATSAAGSNTEAFF; DNA: TGTGCCACCAGTGCTGCAGGGAGCAACACTGAAGCTTTCTTT
size: NA; J: TRBJ2-3; V: TRBV5-1; D: NA; length: 16; CDR3: CASSLDISSSTDTQYF; DNA: TGCGCCAGCAGCTTGGATATTAGTTCTAGCACAGATACGCAGTATTTT
size: NA; J: TRBJ2-7; V: TRBV19; D: NA; length: 12; CDR3: CASSTTGPEQYF; DNA: TGTGCCAGTAGCACGACAGGACCCGAGCAGTACTTC
size: NA; J: TRBJ2-5; V: TRBV2; D: NA; length: 13; CDR3: CASTPTSPETQYF; DNA: TGTGCCAGCACCCCGACATCTCCCGAGACCCAGTACTTC
size: NA; J: TRBJ2-7; V: TRBV2; D: TRBD1; length: 15; CDR3: CASSDPGTGGDEQYF; DNA: TGTGCCAGCAGTGACCCCGGGACAGGGGGGGACGAGCAGTACTTC
size: NA; J: TRBJ1-3; V: TRBV5-1; D: NA; length: 15; CDR3: CASSPASSSGNTIYF; DNA: TGCGCCAGCAGCCCGGCCTCTTCCTCTGGAAACACCATATATTTT
size: NA; J: TRBJ1-1; V: TRBV7-9; D: NA; length: 13; CDR3: CASQGTMNTEAFF; DNA: TGTGCCAGTCAGGGGACCATGAACACTGAAGCTTTCTTT
size: NA; J: TRBJ2-5; V: TRBV3-1; D: TRBD2; length: 17; CDR3: CASSHGILAGGRETQYF; DNA: TGTGCCAGCAGCCACGGAATCTTAGCGGGAGGCAGGGAGACCCAGTACTTC
size: NA; J: TRBJ1-3; V: TRBV27; D: NA; length: 15; CDR3: CASSRDGNSGNTIYF; DNA: TGTGCCAGCAGCCGGGACGGTAACTCTGGAAACACCATATATTTT
size: NA; J: TRBJ2-7; V: TRBV7-2; D: NA; length: 13; CDR3: CASSLSQRYEQYF; DNA: TGTGCCAGCAGCTTAAGTCAACGTTACGAGCAGTACTTC
size: NA; J: TRBJ2-1; V: TRBV9; D: TRBD2; length: 16; CDR3: CASSVVERGRYNEQFF; DNA: TGTGCCAGCAGCGTAGTGGAGCGGGGGAGGTACAATGAGCAGTTCTTC
size: NA; J: TRBJ1-1; V: TRBV19; D: NA; length: 13; CDR3: CATSLGGGTEAFF; DNA: TGTGCCACCTCACTGGGGGGGGGGACTGAAGCTTTCTTT
size: NA; J: TRBJ1-2; V: TRBV5-1; D: NA; length: 12; CDR3: CARGRKMGGYTF; DNA: TGCGCCAGGGGGCGTAAGATGGGCGGCTACACCTTC
size: NA; J: TRBJ2-1; V: TRBV20-1; D: TRBD2; length: 13; CDR3: CSARNSGSSEQFF; DNA: TGCAGTGCTAGAAATAGCGGGAGCTCTGAGCAGTTCTTC
size: many; J: TRBJ2-1; V: TRBV24-1; D: NA; length: 13; CDR3: CATSDLGLNEQFF; DNA: TGTGCCACCAGTGATTTAGGGCTCAATGAGCAGTTCTTC
size: NA; J: TRBJ2-7; V: TRBV24-1; D: NA; length: 13; CDR3: CATSDLPGDEQYF; DNA: TGTGCCACCAGTGATTTGCCCGGGGACGAGCAGTACTTC
size: NA; J: TRBJ1-1; V: TRBV19; D: TRBD1; length: 16; CDR3: CASLHTGGLVNTEAFF; DNA: TGTGCCAGTCTACATACAGGGGGCCTCGTGAACACTGAAGCTTTCTTT
size: NA; J: TRBJ1-1; V: TRBV19; D: TRBD1; length: 14; CDR3: CASNYDRVGTEAFF; DNA: TGTGCCAGTAACTACGACAGGGTGGGCACTGAAGCTTTCTTC
size: NA; J: TRBJ2-3; V: TRBV29-1; D: NA; length: 14; CDR3: CSVEVRRGTDTQYF; DNA: TGCAGCGTTGAGGTACGACGGGGCACAGATACGCAGTATTTT
size: NA; J: TRBJ1-5; V: TRBV15; D: TRBD1; length: 14; CDR3: CATSSRTGNQPQHF; DNA: TGTGCCACCAGCAGCCGGACAGGGAATCAGCCCCAGCATTTT
size: NA; J: TRBJ2-7; V: TRBV20-1; D: NA; length: 13; CDR3: CSARGAREYEQYF; DNA: TGCAGTGCTAGAGGCGCCAGGGAGTACGAGCAGTACTTC
size: few; J: TRBJ2-1; V: TRBV10-3; D: NA; length: 16; CDR3: CAISDTAVSSYNEQFF; DNA: TGTGCCATCAGTGATACAGCGGTAAGCTCCTACAATGAGCAGTTCTTC